What follows describes a single T cell receptor (beta chain). No antigen is known for it. Other DNA sequences from this sample encode an identical CDR3 as well. The data were taken from a study of beta chain features in type 1 diabetes. Study-wide findings and caveats: For type 1 diabetes patients, VDJ junctions showed fewer insertions and more deletions. Any HLA-type effect on TCRB rearrangement remained unresolved here. All four CD4+ subsets of Type 1 diabetes patients contained TCRB CDR3s that were moderately but significantly shorter.

Reverse transcribing all isolated RNA meant expressed TCRB transcripts were sequenced. The assay was immunoSEQ multiplex PCR, and TCRdb's table has in-frame clones only and misses some. The repertoire holds roughly 150,000 clones, over 7.5% seen once, with about 0.6% in the top ten. Each sorted population was over 98% pure. CDR3 length: 15 amino acids. The germline V gene encodes CDR1 SGHTA and CDR2 FQGNSA. The trim removed 5 bases at V and 7 bases at J, leaving 11 bases unmatched. The sequence was collected from a man aged 18 to 29 in good health. The sample consisted of central memory CD4+ T cells from blood. The rearrangement joins TRBV7-2 to TRBJ2-1; 7 bases align to TRBD2. The chain's CDR3 is CASSPGLGGRNEQFF. In nucleotides, the CDR3 is TGTGCCAGCAGCCCGGGACTCGGGGGGAGGAATGAGCAGTTCTTC.